One sample yielded the 5 T cell receptor beta chains listed below, sequenced in a study of cytomegalovirus exposure and HLA in healthy donors. The primer mix had 60 Vbeta and 13 Jbeta primers. The repertoire was sequenced with immunoSEQ multiplex PCR; TCRdb's copy has only in-frame clones and lacks some. The sample holds some 160,000 clones, around 84% seen once. Sequenced input: PBMCs. The receptors derive from a young man in good health and CMV-seronegative.

This clone was seen once. The chain joins TRBV2 to TRBJ1-1; the D gene is possibly TRBD1 (6 bases). Germline CDR1 is SNHLY and CDR2 is FYNNEI. Trimming removed 6 bases from V and 0 bases from J, with 20 bases in between. The CDR3 runs 17 residues. CDR3 loop: CASSRTVGSWMNTEAFF. Here the CDR3 DNA reads TGTGCCAGCAGCCGGACAGTAGGCTCGTGGATGAACACTGAAGCTTTCTTT.

CDR3: CASSPTGGSHTIYF. The CDR3 DNA follows: TGTGCCAGCAGCCCGACCGGGGGGTCGCACACCATATATTTT. The chain combines TRBV9 with TRBJ1-3; TRBD1 is a possible D gene (5 bases). V was pared by 4 bases and J by 8 bases, with 16 bases between. The germline CDR1 and CDR2 sequences are SGDLS and YYNGEE. CDR3 length equals 14 residues.

This chain connects TRBV2 to TRBJ1-5; TRBD1 agrees at 10 bases. Trimming took 0 bases from V and 4 from J; bases not matched to a gene: 6. The CDR3 is made up of 17 amino acids. CDR1 and CDR2 (germline): SNHLY, FYNNEI. CDR3: CASSEALTGGPNQPQHF. The DNA for the CDR3 is TGTGCCAGCAGTGAAGCTCTGACAGGGGGCCCGAATCAGCCCCAGCATTTT.

This clone was found a few times. The chain is built from TRBV4-1 and TRBJ2-2, with a possible D match to TRBD2 (7 bases). V lost 0 bases, J lost 0 bases, and 8 bases lay in between. Germline V gene sequence: CDR1 MGHRA, CDR2 YSYEKL. This CDR3 contains 16 residues. The CDR3 region has the DNA TGCGCCAGCAGCCAAGAGGGGGGGCCGAACACCGGGGAGCTGTTTTTT. This gives the protein CASSQEGGPNTGELFF.

The chain carries TRBV6-1 and TRBJ2-7, with 7 positions matching TRBD1. Per germline, CDR1 MNHNS and CDR2 SASEGT. With 0 bases clipped from V and 6 bases from J, the junction kept 2 bases outside the gene matches. CDR3 length: 13 amino acids. The CDR3 nucleotides are TGTGCCAGCAGTGAAGCAGGGGGCATCGAGCAGTACTTC. This encodes CASSEAGGIEQYF.